This entry is about one T cell receptor (beta chain). Original analysis: Amplifying reference gene primers gave estimates of nucleated cell counts. TCRdb's table, derived via immunoSEQ multiplex PCR, lists solely in-frame clones and lacks some. V and J calls and clone size are as listed in that table; D and trimming were resolved from the DNA. The profile covers approximately 34,000 clones, with approximately 88% appearing a single time and about a tenth taken by the ten largest. With V trimmed by 4 bases and J by 2 bases, 2 bases remained unmatched. The germline V gene encodes CDR1 LGHDT and CDR2 YNNKEL (reference sequence). The CDR3 is made up of 14 amino acids. This record belongs to a study of blood T cell repertoires in COVID-19. On the study more broadly: Collection of acute and convalescent COVID-19 samples took place in the United States, Italy and Spain. T cells, B-cell-depleted T cells, or PBMCs supplied cDNA or gDNA.

The sequenced sample consisted of peripheral blood. The chain links TRBV3-1 (or the pseudogene TRBV3-2) to TRBJ1-2; TRBD1 matches 9 bases. The TCR comes from a human donor in a cohort sampled during active COVID-19. The CDR3 is CASSPGQGNYGYTF. Here the CDR3 DNA reads TGTGCCAGCAGCCCCGGACAGGGGAACTATGGCTACACCTTC.